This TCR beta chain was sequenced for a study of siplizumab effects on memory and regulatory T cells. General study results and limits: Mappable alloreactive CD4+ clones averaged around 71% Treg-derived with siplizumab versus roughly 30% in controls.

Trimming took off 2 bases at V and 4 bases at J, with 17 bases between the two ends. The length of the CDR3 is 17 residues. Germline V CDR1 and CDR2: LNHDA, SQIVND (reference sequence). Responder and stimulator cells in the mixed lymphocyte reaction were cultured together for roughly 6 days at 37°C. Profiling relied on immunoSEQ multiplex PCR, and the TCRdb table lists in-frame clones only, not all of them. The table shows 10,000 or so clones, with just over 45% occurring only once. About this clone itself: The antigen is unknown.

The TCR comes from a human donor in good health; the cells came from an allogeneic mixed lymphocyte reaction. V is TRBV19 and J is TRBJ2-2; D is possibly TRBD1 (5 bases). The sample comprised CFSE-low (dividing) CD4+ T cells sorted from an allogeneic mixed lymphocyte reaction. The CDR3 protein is CASSITPSRVTTGELFF. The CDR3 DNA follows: TGTGCCAGTAGTATAACTCCGAGCAGGGTAACCACCGGGGAGCTGTTTTTT.